Listed below are T cell receptor beta chains from one sample, sequenced in a study of blood T cell repertoires in COVID-19. The protocol was immunoSEQ multiplex PCR, while the TCRdb copy is restricted to in-frame clones and leaves out a portion. The sample records approximately 150,000 clones, roughly four fifths being singletons. Source material: peripheral blood. The receptors derive from an older man who had recovered from COVID-19. Each CDR3 is given with its conserved first and last residue. D genes are given only for firm matches. Only part of the rows carry a size: once, few, many, or a class if the clone is expanded.

CDR3aa: CASTPGGGNTIYF
CDR3nt: TGTGCCAGCACCCCGGGGGGTGGAAACACCATATATTTT
abundance: few
j_gene: TRBJ1-3
v_gene: TRBV5-4
d_gene: -

CDR3aa: CASSLEAASSYNEQFF
CDR3nt: TGCGCCAGCAGCTTGGAGGCGGCGTCCTCCTACAATGAGCAGTTCTTC
abundance: -
j_gene: TRBJ2-1
v_gene: TRBV5-1
d_gene: -

CDR3aa: CASGPDRGGEKLFF
CDR3nt: TGTGCCAGCGGCCCGGACAGGGGCGGCGAAAAACTGTTTTTT
abundance: -
j_gene: TRBJ1-4
v_gene: TRBV2
d_gene: TRBD1

CDR3aa: CASSPPGVSNEKLFF
CDR3nt: TGTGCCAGCAGTCCTCCGGGGGTGTCTAATGAAAAACTGTTTTTT
abundance: -
j_gene: TRBJ1-4
v_gene: TRBV28
d_gene: -

CDR3aa: CASSESRGSYGYTF
CDR3nt: TGTGCCAGCAGTGAATCCCGGGGAAGCTATGGCTACACCTTC
abundance: -
j_gene: TRBJ1-2
v_gene: TRBV2
d_gene: -

CDR3aa: CASSSFQQLTGGGEKLFF
CDR3nt: TGTGCCAGCAGCTCCTTTCAGCAGTTGACAGGGGGCGGTGAAAAACTGTTTTTT
abundance: -
j_gene: TRBJ1-4
v_gene: TRBV7-8
d_gene: TRBD1

CDR3aa: CASSDTRTGGPYNEQFF
CDR3nt: TGTGCCAGCAGTGATACCCGTACGGGAGGGCCTTACAATGAGCAGTTCTTC
abundance: -
j_gene: TRBJ2-1
v_gene: TRBV25-1
d_gene: TRBD2

CDR3aa: CASSPGASGSYEQYF
CDR3nt: TGCGCCAGCAGCCCCGGGGCTAGCGGCTCCTACGAGCAGTACTTC
abundance: -
j_gene: TRBJ2-7
v_gene: TRBV5-1
d_gene: TRBD2

CDR3aa: CASSQDQGNQPQHF
CDR3nt: TGTGCCAGCAGCCAAGATCAGGGCAATCAGCCCCAGCATTTT
abundance: -
j_gene: TRBJ1-5
v_gene: TRBV4-2
d_gene: -

CDR3aa: CASSLVRDGPYEQYF
CDR3nt: TGTGCCAGCAGCTTAGTTCGGGATGGACCCTACGAGCAGTACTTC
abundance: -
j_gene: TRBJ2-7
v_gene: TRBV11-2
d_gene: -

CDR3aa: CASSRKREGETQYF
CDR3nt: TGTGCCAGCAGCCGAAAGCGGGAGGGGGAGACCCAGTACTTC
abundance: -
j_gene: TRBJ2-5
v_gene: TRBV5-6
d_gene: TRBD2

CDR3aa: CASSYDSLRNTIYF
CDR3nt: TGTGCCAGCAGTTACGACTCCCTGCGGAACACCATATATTTT
abundance: -
j_gene: TRBJ1-3
v_gene: TRBV6-5
d_gene: -

CDR3aa: CSVVHLYNEQFF
CDR3nt: TGCAGCGTTGTTCACCTATACAATGAGCAGTTCTTC
abundance: few
j_gene: TRBJ2-1
v_gene: TRBV29-1
d_gene: -

CDR3aa: CASSEYGGSYTF
CDR3nt: TGTGCCAGCAGTGAATACGGCGGGAGCTACACCTTC
abundance: -
j_gene: TRBJ1-2
v_gene: TRBV6-1
d_gene: -

CDR3aa: CASSPQGTSGRKETQYF
CDR3nt: TGTGCCAGCTCTCCACAAGGGACTAGCGGGAGGAAAGAGACCCAGTACTTC
abundance: once
j_gene: TRBJ2-5
v_gene: TRBV18
d_gene: TRBD2

CDR3aa: CASSVEAGGSYGYTF
CDR3nt: TGTGCCAGCAGCGTAGAGGCAGGGGGGAGCTATGGCTACACCTTC
abundance: -
j_gene: TRBJ1-2
v_gene: TRBV9
d_gene: TRBD1

CDR3aa: CASKLSGANVLTF
CDR3nt: TGCGCCAGCAAATTATCTGGGGCCAACGTCCTGACTTTC
abundance: few
j_gene: TRBJ2-6
v_gene: TRBV5-1
d_gene: -

CDR3aa: CASSRRALAEWDEQFF
CDR3nt: TGTGCCAGCAGCCGTAGGGCCCTAGCGGAGTGGGATGAGCAGTTCTTC
abundance: -
j_gene: TRBJ2-1
v_gene: TRBV9
d_gene: TRBD2

CDR3aa: CASSLNGSLSPLHF
CDR3nt: TGTGCCAGCAGTTTAAATGGCTCTCTTTCACCCCTCCACTTT
abundance: -
j_gene: TRBJ1-6
v_gene: TRBV27
d_gene: -

CDR3aa: CASSTPTSRNTGELFF
CDR3nt: TGTGCCAGCAGTACCCCGACTAGCAGGAACACCGGGGAGCTGTTTTTT
abundance: -
j_gene: TRBJ2-2
v_gene: TRBV28
d_gene: TRBD2

CDR3aa: CASSQDPGGVNNEKLFF
CDR3nt: TGCGCCAGCAGCCAAGACCCCGGGGGGGTGAATAATGAAAAACTGTTTTTT
abundance: -
j_gene: TRBJ1-4
v_gene: TRBV4-1
d_gene: -

CDR3aa: CASSYLQGSSHYGYTF
CDR3nt: TGTGCCAGCAGTTACTTACAGGGGTCCTCCCATTATGGCTACACCTTC
abundance: -
j_gene: TRBJ1-2
v_gene: TRBV6-5
d_gene: TRBD1

CDR3aa: CASSSGTSGSYEQYF
CDR3nt: TGTGCCAGCAGTTCCGGGACTAGCGGGTCCTACGAGCAGTACTTC
abundance: -
j_gene: TRBJ2-7
v_gene: TRBV2
d_gene: TRBD2

CDR3aa: CASRLTGTDTQYF
CDR3nt: TGTGCCAGCCGTTTAACGGGTACAGATACGCAGTATTTT
abundance: -
j_gene: TRBJ2-3
v_gene: TRBV12-3/TRBV12-4
d_gene: -

CDR3aa: CSLGQDYGYTF
CDR3nt: TGCAGTTTGGGACAGGACTATGGCTACACCTTC
abundance: -
j_gene: TRBJ1-2
v_gene: TRBV20-1
d_gene: TRBD1

CDR3aa: CASSYSGRGQGGELFF
CDR3nt: TGTGCCAGCAGTTACTCGGGCAGGGGGCAAGGCGGGGAGCTGTTTTTT
abundance: -
j_gene: TRBJ2-2
v_gene: TRBV6-5
d_gene: TRBD1

CDR3aa: CAWTTGTTYEQYF
CDR3nt: TGTGCCTGGACAACCGGGACTACCTACGAGCAGTACTTC
abundance: -
j_gene: TRBJ2-7
v_gene: TRBV30
d_gene: TRBD2

CDR3aa: CASSFGQTQHF
CDR3nt: TGTGCCAGCAGCTTCGGACAGACCCAGCATTTT
abundance: medium-sized
j_gene: TRBJ1-5
v_gene: TRBV7-2
d_gene: -

CDR3aa: CAIRTGTSDPDTQYF
CDR3nt: TGTGCCATCAGGACCGGGACTAGCGACCCAGATACGCAGTATTTT
abundance: -
j_gene: TRBJ2-3
v_gene: TRBV10-3
d_gene: TRBD2

CDR3aa: CASSYSKGQGTHGYTF
CDR3nt: TGTGCCAGCAGTTACTCGAAGGGACAGGGGACCCATGGCTACACCTTC
abundance: -
j_gene: TRBJ1-2
v_gene: TRBV6-5
d_gene: TRBD1

CDR3aa: CASRPRDRSDGYTF
CDR3nt: TGCGCCAGCAGACCACGTGACAGATCCGATGGCTACACCTTC
abundance: once
j_gene: TRBJ1-2
v_gene: TRBV5-1
d_gene: -

CDR3aa: CASSVGLAGNHGTQYF
CDR3nt: TGTGCCAGCAGTGTGGGACTAGCGGGAAATCACGGTACGCAGTATTTT
abundance: -
j_gene: TRBJ2-3
v_gene: TRBV2
d_gene: TRBD2

CDR3aa: CASSSRDRGRNQPQHF
CDR3nt: TGTGCCAGTAGTAGCCGGGACAGGGGCCGTAATCAGCCCCAGCATTTT
abundance: -
j_gene: TRBJ1-5
v_gene: TRBV19
d_gene: TRBD1

CDR3aa: CASSLAGNTEAFF
CDR3nt: TGTGCCAGCAGCCTTGCAGGGAACACTGAAGCTTTCTTT
abundance: -
j_gene: TRBJ1-1
v_gene: TRBV3-1/TRBV3-2
d_gene: -

CDR3aa: CASSGDRAEAFF
CDR3nt: TGTGCCAGCAGCGGTGACAGAGCTGAAGCTTTCTTT
abundance: -
j_gene: TRBJ1-1
v_gene: TRBV7-6
d_gene: -

CDR3aa: CASSEPEGHEQYF
CDR3nt: TGTGCCAGCAGTGAACCGGAGGGCCACGAGCAGTACTTC
abundance: once
j_gene: TRBJ2-7
v_gene: TRBV6-1
d_gene: -

CDR3aa: CASSDGAYTGELFF
CDR3nt: TGTGCCAGCAGTGATGGGGCCTACACCGGGGAGCTGTTTTTT
abundance: -
j_gene: TRBJ2-2
v_gene: TRBV2
d_gene: -

CDR3aa: CASRTGLDSYNEQFF
CDR3nt: TGTGCCAGCAGAACGGGACTGGACTCCTACAATGAGCAGTTCTTC
abundance: -
j_gene: TRBJ2-1
v_gene: TRBV27
d_gene: -

CDR3aa: CAWTVQGIFEAFF
CDR3nt: TGTGCCTGGACCGTACAGGGGATTTTTGAAGCTTTCTTT
abundance: -
j_gene: TRBJ1-1
v_gene: TRBV30
d_gene: TRBD1

CDR3aa: CASSVAGGPETQYF
CDR3nt: TGTGCCAGCAGCGTAGCGGGAGGGCCAGAGACCCAGTACTTC
abundance: -
j_gene: TRBJ2-5
v_gene: TRBV9
d_gene: TRBD2

CDR3aa: CASSAPTPGNEQFF
CDR3nt: TGTGCCAGCAGCGCCCCTACCCCAGGGAATGAGCAGTTCTTC
abundance: -
j_gene: TRBJ2-1
v_gene: TRBV9
d_gene: -

CDR3aa: CASSDRGGSYNEQFF
CDR3nt: TGTGCCAGCAGCGATAGAGGCGGGTCCTACAATGAGCAGTTCTTC
abundance: once
j_gene: TRBJ2-1
v_gene: TRBV9
d_gene: -

CDR3aa: CASSLNRDSNTEAFF
CDR3nt: TGTGCCAGCTCTCTAAACCGGGACAGCAACACTGAAGCTTTCTTT
abundance: -
j_gene: TRBJ1-1
v_gene: TRBV18
d_gene: TRBD1

CDR3aa: CASSNGQGKSEAFF
CDR3nt: TGTGCCAGCAGTAATGGACAGGGGAAGAGTGAAGCTTTCTTT
abundance: -
j_gene: TRBJ1-1
v_gene: TRBV6-5
d_gene: TRBD1